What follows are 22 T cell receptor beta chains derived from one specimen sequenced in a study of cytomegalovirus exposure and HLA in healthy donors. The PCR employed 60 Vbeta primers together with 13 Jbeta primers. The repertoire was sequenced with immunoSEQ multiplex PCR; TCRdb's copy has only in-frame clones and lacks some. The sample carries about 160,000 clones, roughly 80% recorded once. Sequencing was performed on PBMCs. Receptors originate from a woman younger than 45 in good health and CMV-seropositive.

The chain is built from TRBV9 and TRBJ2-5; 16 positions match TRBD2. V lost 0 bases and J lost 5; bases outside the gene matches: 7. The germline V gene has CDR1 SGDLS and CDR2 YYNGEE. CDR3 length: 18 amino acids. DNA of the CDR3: TGTGCCAGCAGCGTAGGGGGGACTAGCGGGGGGGTCTTGGAGACCCAGTACTTC. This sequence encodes CASSVGGTSGGVLETQYF.

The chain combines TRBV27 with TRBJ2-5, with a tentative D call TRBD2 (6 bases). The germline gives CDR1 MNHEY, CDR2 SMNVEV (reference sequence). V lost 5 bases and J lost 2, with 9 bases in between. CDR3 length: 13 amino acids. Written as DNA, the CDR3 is TGTGCCAGCAGTATTGCGGGACAAGAGACCCAGTACTTC. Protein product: CASSIAGQETQYF.

As DNA, the CDR3 is TGTGCCAGCAGCTTAACGGGAGAGAAGGGTGTACAGCCCCAGCATTTT. Protein: CASSLTGEKGVQPQHF. The chain carries TRBV7-9 and TRBJ1-5; D is unresolved. V lost 2 bases and J 7 bases, leaving 18 bases between the germline ends. The length of the CDR3 is 16 residues. The germline V gene encodes CDR1 SEHNR and CDR2 FQNEAQ (reference sequence). Supplemented by reference TRBV7-9 and TRBJ1-5, the full variable domain reads DTGVSQNPRHKITKRGQNVTFRCDPISEHNRLYWYRQTLGQGPEFLTYFQNEAQLEKSRLLSDRFSAERPKGSFSTLEIQRTEQGDSAMYLCASSLTGEKGVQPQHFGDGTRLSIL.

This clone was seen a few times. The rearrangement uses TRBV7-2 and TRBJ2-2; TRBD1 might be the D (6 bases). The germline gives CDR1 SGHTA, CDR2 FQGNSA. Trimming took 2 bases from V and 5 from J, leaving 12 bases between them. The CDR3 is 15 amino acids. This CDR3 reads CASSLSVRGTGELFF. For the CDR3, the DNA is TGTGCCAGCAGCTTAAGTGTTAGGGGGACCGGGGAGCTGTTTTTT.

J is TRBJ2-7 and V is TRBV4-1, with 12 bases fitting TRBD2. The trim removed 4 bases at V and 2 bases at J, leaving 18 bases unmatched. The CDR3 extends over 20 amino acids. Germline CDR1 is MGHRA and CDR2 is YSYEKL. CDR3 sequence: CASSPIYGLAGGGRAYEQYF. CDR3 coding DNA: TGCGCCAGCAGCCCGATTTACGGGCTAGCGGGGGGGGGAAGAGCCTACGAGCAGTACTTC.

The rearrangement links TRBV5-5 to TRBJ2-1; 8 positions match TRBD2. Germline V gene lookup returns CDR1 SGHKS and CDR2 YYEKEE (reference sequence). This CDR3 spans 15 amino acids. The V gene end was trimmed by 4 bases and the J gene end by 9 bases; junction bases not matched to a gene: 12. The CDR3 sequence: CASSPIAGPYGEQFF. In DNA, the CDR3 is TGTGCCAGCAGCCCGATAGCGGGGCCCTACGGTGAGCAGTTCTTC.

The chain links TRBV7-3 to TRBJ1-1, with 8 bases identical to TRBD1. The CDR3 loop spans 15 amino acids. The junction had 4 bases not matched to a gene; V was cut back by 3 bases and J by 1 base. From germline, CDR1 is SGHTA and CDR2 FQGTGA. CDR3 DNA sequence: TGTGCCAGCAGCTTTTCGGGGACAGGGAACACTGAAGCTTTCTTT. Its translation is CASSFSGTGNTEAFF.

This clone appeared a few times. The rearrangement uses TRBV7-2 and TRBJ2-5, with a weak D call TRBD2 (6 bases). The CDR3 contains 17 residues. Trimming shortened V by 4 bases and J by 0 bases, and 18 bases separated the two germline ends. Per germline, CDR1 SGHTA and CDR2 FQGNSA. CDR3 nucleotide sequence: TGTGCCAGCAGCTCCCCTGAGCGCGGGGTGTACCAAGAGACCCAGTACTTC. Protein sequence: CASSSPERGVYQETQYF.

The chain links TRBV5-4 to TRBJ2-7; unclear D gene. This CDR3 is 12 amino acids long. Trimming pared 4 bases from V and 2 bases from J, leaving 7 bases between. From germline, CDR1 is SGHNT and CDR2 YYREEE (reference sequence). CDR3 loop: CASSRVPYEQYF. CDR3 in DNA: TGTGCCAGCAGCCGGGTTCCCTACGAGCAGTACTTC.

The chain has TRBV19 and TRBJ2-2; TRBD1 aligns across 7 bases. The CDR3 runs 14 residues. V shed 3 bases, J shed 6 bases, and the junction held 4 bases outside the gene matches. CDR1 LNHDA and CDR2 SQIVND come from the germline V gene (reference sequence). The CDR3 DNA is TGTGCCAGTAGTATGCGGCAGGGGGCCGGGGAGCTGTTTTTT. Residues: CASSMRQGAGELFF.

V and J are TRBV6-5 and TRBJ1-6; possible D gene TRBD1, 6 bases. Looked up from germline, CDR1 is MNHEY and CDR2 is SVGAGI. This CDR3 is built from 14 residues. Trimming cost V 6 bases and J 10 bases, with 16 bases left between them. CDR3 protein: CASSPTGKRSPLHF. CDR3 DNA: TGTGCCAGCAGCCCCACAGGGAAGAGATCACCCCTCCACTTT.

Here the CDR3 DNA reads TGTGCCAGCAGCCAAGAGACAGGGATGAATAATTCACCCCTCCACTTT. Translated: CASSQETGMNNSPLHF. The gene calls are TRBV4-2 and TRBJ1-6; 7 nucleotides align to TRBD1. The trim removed 0 bases at V and 5 bases at J, leaving 4 bases unmatched. Looked up from germline, CDR1 is LGHNA and CDR2 is YNFKEQ. CDR3 length: 16 amino acids.

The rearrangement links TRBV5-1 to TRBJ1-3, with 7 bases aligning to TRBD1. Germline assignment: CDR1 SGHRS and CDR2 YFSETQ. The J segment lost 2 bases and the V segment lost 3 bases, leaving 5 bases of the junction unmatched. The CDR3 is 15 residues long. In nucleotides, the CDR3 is TGCGCCAGCAGCTCAACAGGGGTAACTGGAAACACCATATATTTT. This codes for CASSSTGVTGNTIYF.

The CDR3 nucleotides read TGTGCCAGCAGCTTGATGGCAGGGGGCTTGACTGAAGCTTTCTTT. Encoded protein: CASSLMAGGLTEAFF. The genes are TRBV7-9 and TRBJ1-1, with 8 bases aligning to TRBD1. Germline V gives CDR1 SEHNR, CDR2 FQNEAQ (reference sequence). The CDR3 contains 15 residues. Trimming took 3 bases from V and 5 from J; bases not matched to a gene: 8.

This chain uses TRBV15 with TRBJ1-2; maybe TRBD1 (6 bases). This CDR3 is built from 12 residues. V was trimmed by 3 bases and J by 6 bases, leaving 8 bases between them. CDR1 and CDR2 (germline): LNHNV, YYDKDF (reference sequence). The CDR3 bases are TGTGCCACCAGCAGGGACAGCCATGGCTACACCTTC. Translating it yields CATSRDSHGYTF.

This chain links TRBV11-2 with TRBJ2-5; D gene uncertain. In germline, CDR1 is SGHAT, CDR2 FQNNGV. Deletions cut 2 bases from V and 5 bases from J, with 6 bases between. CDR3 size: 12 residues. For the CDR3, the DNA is TGTGCCAGCAGCTTATTCCGGGAGACCCAGTACTTC. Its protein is CASSLFRETQYF.

The CDR3 DNA reads as TGCGCCAGCAGCCAAGAAACAGGACTAGCAACAGATACGCAGTATTTT. Its translation is CASSQETGLATDTQYF. The gene calls are TRBV4-1 and TRBJ2-3; 8 bases fit TRBD2. V lost 0 bases to trimming and J lost 3 bases; unmatched junction nucleotides: 5. The CDR3 runs 16 residues. The germline gives CDR1 MGHRA, CDR2 YSYEKL.

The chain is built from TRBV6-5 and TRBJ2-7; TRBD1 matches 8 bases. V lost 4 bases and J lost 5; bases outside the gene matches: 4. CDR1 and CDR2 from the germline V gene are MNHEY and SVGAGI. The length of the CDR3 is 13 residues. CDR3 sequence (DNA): TGTGCCAGCAGTTGGGGGACAGGAAACGAGCAGTACTTC. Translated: CASSWGTGNEQYF.

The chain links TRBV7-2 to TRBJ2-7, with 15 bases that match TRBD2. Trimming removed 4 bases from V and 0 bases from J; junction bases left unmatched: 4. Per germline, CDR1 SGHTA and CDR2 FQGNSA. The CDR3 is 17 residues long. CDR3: CASSSRTSGGASYEQYF. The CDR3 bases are TGTGCCAGCAGCTCCAGGACTAGCGGGGGGGCCTCCTACGAGCAGTACTTC.

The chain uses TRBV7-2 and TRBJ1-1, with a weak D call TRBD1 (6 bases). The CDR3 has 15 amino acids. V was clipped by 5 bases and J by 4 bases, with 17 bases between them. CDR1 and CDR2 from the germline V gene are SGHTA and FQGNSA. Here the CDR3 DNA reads TGTGCCAGCAGCCTTGGGTTGGGGGCCCCCACTGAAGCTTTCTTT. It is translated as CASSLGLGAPTEAFF.

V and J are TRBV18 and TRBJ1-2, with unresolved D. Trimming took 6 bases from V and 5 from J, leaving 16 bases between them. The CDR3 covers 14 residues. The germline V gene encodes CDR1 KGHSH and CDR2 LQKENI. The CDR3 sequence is CASSPGPEAYGYTF. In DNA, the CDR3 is TGTGCCAGCTCCCCGGGTCCAGAAGCGTATGGCTACACCTTC.

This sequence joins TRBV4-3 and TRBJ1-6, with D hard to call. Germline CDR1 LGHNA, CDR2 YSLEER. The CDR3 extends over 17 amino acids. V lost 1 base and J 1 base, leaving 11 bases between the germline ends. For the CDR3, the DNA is TGCGCCAGCAGCCAAGGTCCGGGTGGGTCCTATAATTCACCCCTCCACTTT. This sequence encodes CASSQGPGGSYNSPLHF.